This TCR beta chain was sequenced for a study of shared clonotypes between healthy human individuals (dated by TCRdb to about 2020). Broadly, across the study: A few men and two women, aged 18 to 49 years, made up the cohort. For each donor, CD4 naive and CD4 memory were each given three plates, CD8 naive was given two plates, and CD8 memory was given one plate. To estimate repertoire size and how much clonotypes are shared between individuals, the study performed deep sequencing of blood TCR repertoires from 4 to 6 healthy adults. To increase sequencing depth and limit assay-specific biases, TCR repertoire library preparation and sequencing were carried out by different laboratories using diverse techniques. Each donor's leukapheresis produced roughly between roughly 0.85 and 10 billion PBMCs.

Healthy HIV-negative adults with no recently reported acute infections or vaccinations were included as donors. Every donor was a Caucasian adult living in Nashville, Tennessee, USA. CD4+ T cells were enriched through magnetic negative selection, after which naive cells were positively selected on CD45RA and the remaining negative fraction served as the memory subset. After blood collection by leukapheresis, PBMCs were isolated using Ficoll-Histopaque density gradient centrifugation and then cryopreserved in the vapor phase of liquid nitrogen. Analytical flow cytometry was used to check the purity and quantity of every magnetically sorted T cell population. Each sorted fraction had its genomic DNA isolated and then quantified by UV absorbance on a Nanodrop 2000c. V ends up 2 bases short and J 13 bases short, with an unmatched junction base count of 11. From the cysteine up to the phenylalanine, the CDR3 has a length of 15 residues. Only the CDR3 DNA is retained, 45 bases long and in frame from the first base. CDR1 and CDR2 (MDHEN, SYDVKM) derive from the germline V gene.

The research as a whole found: Pairwise subsampling led to the expectation that sequencing depth would affect the degree of clonotype sharing among donors. Naive subsets generally had larger estimated clonotype richness than memory subsets did. Because the study included a small number of donors, the genetic and exposure-history diversity represented was limited. Sampling was limited to blood, and TCR repertoires in tissue likely differ from TCR repertoires in blood. Clonotypes shared by all four sorted-subset donors showed higher generation probabilities than non-shared clonotypes. When a few donors were compared, the shared fraction of clonotypes was roughly 4.8% for naive CD4, approximately 3.3% for naive CD8, roughly 2.5% for memory CD4, and approximately 0.4% for memory CD8. Rarefaction of sorted-subset datasets indicated incomplete sequencing despite the large sequencing depth.

TCR CDR3 regions were amplified from genomic DNA by multiplex PCR using the deep immunoSEQ assay. Genomic DNA extracted from each cell subset was distributed evenly over all wells of several immunoSEQ 96-well plates, and each plate served as one replicate. For sorted subsets, approximately 190 ng genomic DNA, equal to 30,000 to 35,000 T cell genomes, was loaded into each replicate PCR. The purified libraries were quantified using a Qubit 3.0 fluorometer, sized with a Bioanalyzer 2100, and then quantified again using the KAPA Library Quantification kit. Every immunoSEQ 96-well plate was sequenced on a separate single-read 150-cycle Illumina NextSeq 550 flow cell. Per the source publication's procedure: The immunoSEQ output contained only junctional sequences without quality scores, so filtering could not match that applied to full-length reads. Sequences were annotated with PyIR, a Python wrapper for IgBLAST v1.9, and V/J genes and CDR3 were assigned using IMGT germline references. Any read was removed if the V/J assignment was weak (E-value above 1e-6), the CDR3 was missing, or the read contained stop codons, out-of-frame junctions, or ambiguous translated residues. A V3J clonotype was defined by an identical inferred V gene, J gene, and CDR3 amino acid sequence. To compute the percentage overlap between repertoires, the number of shared unique clonotypes was divided by the size of the smaller repertoire. RTK rarefaction, the Chao1 estimator, and Recon v2.1 estimates of unobserved clonotypes were used to assess repertoire richness. Generation probabilities for all TCRbeta clonotypes obtained by the gDNA method from a handful of donors were computed using OLGA. What TCRdb holds here is the immuneACCESS table cut down to in-frame rearrangements. Part of the clones is not present; checked against another copy, under half of the missing clones reflect an unresolved V gene, and the others are unexplained. That table gives V, J and clone size, and the DNA gave D and trimming. This sample holds 2 million to 3 million clones; roughly 93% were observed only once. The ten largest clonotypes hold 0.36% of the sample.

In the case of this clone: Its antigen is currently not known. Nothing much larger sits one base from this clone, and base qualities are not available.

Here the chain combines TRBV28 and TRBJ2-5; 12 middle bases align to TRBD2. The sequence was collected from a man aged 18 to 35 in good health. Some clones in this sample may be carry-over from other donors' samples. The sample was naive CD4+ T cells from PBMCs. The sample's cell subset or site label, in plain terms: CD45RA+ positively selected. The nucleotides read TGTGCCAGCAGTTTACCTCACCCTGGACTAGCGGGACTGTACTTC. This sequence encodes CASSLPHPGLAGLYF.